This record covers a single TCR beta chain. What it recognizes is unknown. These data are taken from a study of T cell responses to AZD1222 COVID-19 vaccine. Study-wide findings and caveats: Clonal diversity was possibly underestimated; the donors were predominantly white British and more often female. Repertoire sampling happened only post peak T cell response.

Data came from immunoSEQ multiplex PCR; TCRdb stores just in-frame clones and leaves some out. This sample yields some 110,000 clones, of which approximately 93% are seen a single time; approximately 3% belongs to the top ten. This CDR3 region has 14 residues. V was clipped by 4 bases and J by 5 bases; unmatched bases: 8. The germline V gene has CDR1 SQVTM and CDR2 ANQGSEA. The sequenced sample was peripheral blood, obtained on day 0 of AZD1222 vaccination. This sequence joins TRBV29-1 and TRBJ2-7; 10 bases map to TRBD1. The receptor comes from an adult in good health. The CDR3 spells CSVGWTGGPHEQYF. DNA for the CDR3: TGCAGCGTTGGGTGGACAGGGGGGCCCCACGAGCAGTACTTC.